A selection of T cell receptor beta chains follows, all from one sample in a study of T-cell memory formation after mild COVID-19. TCRdb passed the 5' RACE reads through MiXCR, listing each CDR3 protein once. This sample carries 350,000 or so distinct CDR3 sequences, roughly 21% of them seen once, and the ten largest clones take approximately 12%. Sequences were obtained from PBMCs or a T cell subset sorted from them (not recorded which). These receptors came from an adult woman who had mild COVID-19 (a few samples of this study predate the infection). Cell type and time point are not known. Each CDR3 is given with its conserved first and last residue. The D gene is left open where the match is weak. Only part of the rows carry a size: once, few, many, or a class if the clone is expanded.

clone size	V gene	D gene	J gene	CDR3 DNA	CDR3 protein
many	TRBV5-1	TRBD1	TRBJ2-1	TGCGCCAGCAGCTCCTGGACAGGGCATTCTGAAAATGAGCAGTTCTTC	CASSSWTGHSENEQFF
.	TRBV4-1	.	TRBJ2-7	TGCGCCAGCAGCCAGGTATTAGCGGACTCCTACGAGCAGTACTTC	CASSQVLADSYEQYF
.	TRBV7-6	.	TRBJ1-1	TGTGCCAGCAGCTTCCAGGGCCGAGGGAACACTGAAGCTTTCTTT	CASSFQGRGNTEAFF
.	TRBV15	TRBD1	TRBJ2-3	TGTGCCACCAGCAGAAATACAGGGGGAAGAACAGATACGCAGTATTTT	CATSRNTGGRTDTQYF
.	TRBV3-1	.	TRBJ2-7	TGTGCCAGCAGCCTAGGAGGGCCGCGCGACGAGCAGTACTTC	CASSLGGPRDEQYF
.	TRBV7-8	.	TRBJ1-1	TGTGCCAGCAGCCATCGGGTGGGGCGGGGAAGTACTGAAGCTTTCTTT	CASSHRVGRGSTEAFF
.	TRBV4-2	TRBD2	TRBJ2-1	TGTGCCAGCAGCCAAGATCGGGGACTAGCGGGGACGAGCGGTGAGCAGTTCTTC	CASSQDRGLAGTSGEQFF
.	TRBV5-1	TRBD1	TRBJ2-7	TGCGCCAGCAGCCCGGGGACAGCCAACCCCTACGAGCAGTACTTC	CASSPGTANPYEQYF
few	TRBV27	.	TRBJ2-5	TGTGCCAGCAGTCTCCTGGGGGGTCGAGAGACCCAGTACTTC	CASSLLGGRETQYF
few	TRBV6-5	.	TRBJ2-1	TGTGCCAGCAGTGACGAGGGAGGTTACTACAATGAGCAGTTCTTC	CASSDEGGYYNEQFF
.	TRBV2	.	TRBJ2-4	TGTGCCAGCAGGCCACAGGGTGCTGCCAAAAACATTCAGTACTTC	CASRPQGAAKNIQYF
few	TRBV20-1	.	TRBJ2-3	TGCAGTGTGCGGGGCGGGACAGCTAGCACAGATACGCAGTATTTT	CSVRGGTASTDTQYF
few	TRBV3-1	.	TRBJ2-7	TGTGCCAGCAGCCAAGACCCCAGGGCTACCTACGAGCAGTACTTC	CASSQDPRATYEQYF
.	TRBV10-3	TRBD1	TRBJ2-7	TGTGCCATCAGTACCGGGACAGGCTACTACGAGCAGTACTTC	CAISTGTGYYEQYF
few	TRBV10-2	.	TRBJ2-1	TGCGCCAGCTTTAGGGACAGCGGGAAGGGTGAGCAGTTCTTC	CASFRDSGKGEQFF
few	TRBV7-2	.	TRBJ2-1	TGTGCCAGCAGCTTAGAGAGGACTCTTACGTACAATGAGCAGTTCTTC	CASSLERTLTYNEQFF
.	TRBV9	TRBD2	TRBJ2-2	TGTGCCAGCAGCGTGTTAGCGGGGGGTAACACCGGGGAGCTGTTTTTT	CASSVLAGGNTGELFF
.	TRBV7-9	TRBD2	TRBJ2-1	TGTGCCAGCAGCAAAGGGACTAGTCACGGAAATGAGCAGTTCTTC	CASSKGTSHGNEQFF